This T cell receptor beta chain was profiled in a study of T cells in Graves' hyperthyroidism and ophthalmopathy (dated by TCRdb to the late 2010s). In the study overall: Peripheral blood samples were taken at the time of initial diagnosis, prior to any treatment. To identify TCR V-J signatures that set the groups apart, the researchers used a discovery cohort of roughly 100 patients, made up of around 42 with Graves' ophthalmopathy and about 59 with stable Graves' hyperthyroidism. Whether ophthalmopathy could be predicted prospectively was tested in an independent validation cohort made up of 18 hyperthyroidism patients plus 17 patients who later progressed to ophthalmopathy. For training and testing, the 80 to 100 patients in the discovery cohort were randomly divided in a 7:3 ratio. In addition, the study compared T-cell repertoires in thyroid tissue and in blood from over 5 Graves' hyperthyroidism patients. Once sampling was done, hyperthyroidism patients were given methimazole at a starting dose of 30 mg daily, whereas ophthalmopathy patients were given high-dose intravenous methylprednisolone. The paper describes TCR Vbeta CDR3 sequencing of 120 to 150 peripheral blood samples, made up of roughly 40 ophthalmopathy patients, more than 70 hyperthyroidism patients and 17 progressor patients. Results and caveats for the whole study, not just this receptor: Sample size was not statistically predetermined, and investigators were not blinded to group allocation. During validation, the model predicted progression to ophthalmopathy a median of about 6.5 months ahead of onset, with roughly 65% sensitivity and 72% to 80% specificity. A 13 V-J signature model separated ophthalmopathy from stable hyperthyroidism, with approximately 87% sensitivity and 81% to 83% specificity in cross-validation and 80%/75% in testing. Most expanded thyroid clonotypes (frequency above 0.001) were also detected in blood, suggesting blood repertoires may reflect thyroid immune responses.

Amplification of TCR beta CDR3 regions was carried out from RNA transcripts. The first round of RT-PCR for the TCR CDR3 was performed with the HTBI primer set and the Qiagen OneStep RT-PCR kit. The libraries were constructed in a second round of multiplex PCR and then size-selected and purified. Paired-end sequencing of the libraries was performed with 100 bp reads on an Illumina HiSeq2000. The original pipeline was this. SOAPnuke was used to process the raw data, with reads discarded if the reads contained adapters or uncalled bases, had a mean Phred below 15, or lacked an exact constant-primer or identifier match. High-quality paired reads were merged using COPE v1.2.5, and each unique nucleotide sequence was defined as a clonotype. MiTCR v1.1 was used to align clonotypes to the IMGT TRBV, TRBD and TRBJ reference segments. Analysis was restricted to V-J combinations with a frequency above 0.0001, which covered 99.2% of repertoires. The TCS score was defined as F50 (clonal expansion) divided by E x V (chaos), with BLOSUM62-based TCRdist calculated between CDR3 peptides within each V-J. Welch's t-statistics and random forest reduced 500 to 550 V-J features to 10 to 15, which were used in a naive Bayes classifier (R e1071). The public reads were quality trimmed at Q25 with fastp and then assembled into clones with MiXCR by TCRdb, keeping productive beta chains. Records with the same CDR3 protein are collapsed into one entry carrying the most frequent genes and DNA. TCRdb, rather than the study authors, made the V and J calls. The sample yields about 400,000 distinct CDR3 sequences; 25% were counted once. The ten top clones hold around 79% of the sample.

Stable Graves' hyperthyroidism was defined as no progression to ophthalmopathy during 18 months of follow-up. Hyperthyroidism patients were newly diagnosed, had a disease duration of under 2 months, and were aged 18 to 65 years. The study excluded patients with uncontrolled infections, other autoimmune diseases, pregnancy or lactation. Diagnoses were based on clinical symptoms, serum thyroxine and TRAb, thyroid ultrasound and orbital computed tomography. PBMCs were isolated from roughly 10 ml of fresh peripheral blood by Ficoll-Paque density gradient centrifugation. Total RNA was extracted using Trizol reagent, and RNA quality was assessed on an Agilent 2100 Bioanalyzer. About this clonotype itself: There is no known antigen for this receptor. Base qualities were left out, and no much larger clone turns up one base away.

The sample was blood. The TCR sequence derives from a man in his fifties with Graves' hyperthyroidism.

Read as DNA, the sequence is TGTGCCAGCAGCCGCTGGAGGGGGGGCAGGGCTTGGCATGAGCAGTTCTTC. Its protein reads: CASSRWRGGRAWHEQFF. The V and J genes are TRBV9 and TRBJ2-1, with a tentative D gene TRBD2 over 7 matching bases. V is shortened by 4 bases, J by 8 bases, and the region joining them spans 25 bases. From cysteine to phenylalanine, the CDR3 is 17 amino acids long. Only CDR3 DNA is held: 51 bases, read in frame from base 1. For CDR1 and CDR2, the germline V gene lists SGDLS and YYNGEE.